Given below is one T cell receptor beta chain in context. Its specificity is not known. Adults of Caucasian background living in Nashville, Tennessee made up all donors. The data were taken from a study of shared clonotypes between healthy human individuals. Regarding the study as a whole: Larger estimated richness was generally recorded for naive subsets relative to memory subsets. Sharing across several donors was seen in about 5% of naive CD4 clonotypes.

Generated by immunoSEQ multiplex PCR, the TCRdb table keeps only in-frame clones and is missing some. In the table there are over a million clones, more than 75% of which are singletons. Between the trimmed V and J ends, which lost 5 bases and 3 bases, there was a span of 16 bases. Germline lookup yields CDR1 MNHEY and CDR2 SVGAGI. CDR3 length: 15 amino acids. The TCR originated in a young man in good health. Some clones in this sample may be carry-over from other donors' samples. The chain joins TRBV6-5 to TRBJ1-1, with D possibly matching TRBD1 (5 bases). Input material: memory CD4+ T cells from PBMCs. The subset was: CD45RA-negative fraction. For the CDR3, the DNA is TGTGCCAGCAGTAGGGACTTACGAGGAGACACTGAAGCTTTCTTT. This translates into CASSRDLRGDTEAFF.